Presented here are 24 T cell receptor beta chains from one specimen sequenced in a study of blood T cells in healthy people across ages. For the second PCR, which ran for roughly 6 to 12 cycles, a sample-barcoded 5' primer and a J-beta primer mix were used. TCRdb passed the 5' RACE reads through MiXCR, listing each CDR3 protein once. Counted here are over 1,500,000 distinct CDR3 sequences, 49% occurring once; the ten biggest clones make up more than 2%. Sequencing was done on a sample of blood. These receptors were collected from a woman aged 40 to 50 in good health.

J is TRBJ2-5 and V is TRBV20-1; D is unclear. The germline V and J ends were trimmed by 6 bases and 11 bases, with 16 bases remaining between them. There are 11 residues in the CDR3. Germline V lookup: CDR1 DFQATT, CDR2 SNEGSKA (reference sequence). The CDR3 loop is CSAAAYYVQYF. Here the CDR3 DNA reads TGCAGTGCGGCCGCATACTACGTGCAGTACTTC.

This clonotype has more than one count but fewer than ten. The V call is TRBV12-3 or TRBV12-4, the J call TRBJ1-4, with TRBD1 as a possible D gene (5 bases). This CDR3 spans 13 amino acids. V lost 7 bases and J lost 5, with 11 bases in between. CDR3 coding DNA: TGTGCCAGCACCCCCCGGGGGAATGAAAAACTGTTTTTT. It yields the protein CASTPRGNEKLFF.

This clonotype was detected a few times. The rearrangement uses TRBV7-2 and TRBJ2-3, with D hard to call. Germline CDR1 SGHTA, CDR2 FQGNSA. This CDR3 region has 12 residues. V was trimmed by 2 bases and J by 10 bases, leaving 10 bases between them. In DNA, the CDR3 is TGTGCCAGCAGCTTAACGGATAGTGCGCAGTATTTT. Residues: CASSLTDSAQYF. The full variable domain, with the rest looked up from reference TRBV7-2 and TRBJ2-3, is GAGVSQSPSNKVTEKGKDVELRCDPISGHTALYWYRQSLGQGLEFLIYFQGNSAPDKSGLPSDRFSAERTGGSVSTLTIQRTQQEDSAVYLCASSLTDSAQYFGPGTRLTVL.

A few counts support this clonotype. The chain couples TRBV29-1 to TRBJ1-2; unclear D gene. The CDR3 runs to 15 residues. Germline CDR1 SQVTM, CDR2 ANQGSEA. V lost 5 bases to trimming and J lost 0 bases, with 16 bases between them. CDR3 sequence: CSVNPPLGANYGYTF. In nucleotides, the CDR3 is TGCAGCGTTAACCCTCCCCTCGGGGCTAACTATGGCTACACCTTC. The full variable domain, rest sourced from reference TRBV29-1 and TRBJ1-2, is SAVISQKPSRDICQRGTSLTIQCQVDSQVTMMFWYRQQPGQSLTLIATANQGSEATYESGFVIDKFPISRPNLTFSTLTVSNMSPEDSSIYLCSVNPPLGANYGYTFGSGTRLTVV.

The chain carries TRBV5-1 and TRBJ2-3, with a tentative D call TRBD2 (5 bases). The CDR3 loop spans 14 amino acids. Trimming left V 3 bases short and J 1 base short, with 9 bases between. In germline, CDR1 is SGHRS, CDR2 YFSETQ. The chain's CDR3 is CASSWPRGTDTQYF. CDR3 bases: TGCGCCAGCAGCTGGCCGCGGGGCACAGATACGCAGTATTTT.

The chain links TRBV27 to TRBJ2-3; 7 positions match TRBD1. The CDR3 is made up of 15 amino acids. V lost 3 bases to trimming and J lost 4 bases; unmatched junction nucleotides: 7. Germline CDR1 and CDR2: MNHEY and SMNVEV (reference sequence). In DNA, the CDR3 is TGTGCCAGCAGTTTGGTAGGGACAGTATCAGATACGCAGTATTTT. Translation gives CASSLVGTVSDTQYF.

The chain joins TRBV6-1 to TRBJ1-2; no definite D call. There are 13 residues in the CDR3. Germline V gives CDR1 MNHNS, CDR2 SASEGT. Trimming cost V 6 bases and J 9 bases, with 17 bases left between them. CDR3 DNA sequence: TGTGCCAGCAGCGAGACGGGCAGAGCCCGCTACACCTTC. Translating it yields CASSETGRARYTF.

J is TRBJ1-2 and V is TRBV12-3 or TRBV12-4; TRBD1 might be the D (6 bases). The CDR3 covers 16 residues. V lost 6 bases to trimming and J lost 4 bases, with 21 bases between them. The CDR3 region has the DNA TGTGCCAGCAGACCCAACCAGGGGAGCTTACTCTATGGCTACACCTTC. Protein sequence: CASRPNQGSLLYGYTF.

The chain carries TRBV10-3 and TRBJ2-7; TRBD1 matches 8 bases. The V gene's germline CDR1 is ENHRY and CDR2 SYGVKD. The CDR3 extends over 13 amino acids. V was clipped by 4 bases and J by 3 bases; unmatched bases: 2. The CDR3: CAISGDRNYEQYF. The CDR3 DNA sequence: TGTGCCATCAGTGGGGACAGGAACTACGAGCAGTACTTC.

For the CDR3, the DNA is TGCAGCGCGGCCCGGCTGGGGAACACTGAAGCTTTCTTT. Residues: CSAARLGNTEAFF. The chain is built from TRBV29-1 and TRBJ1-1; D gene unclear. Germline V gene lookup returns CDR1 SQVTM and CDR2 ANQGSEA. The length of the CDR3 is 13 residues. Trimming took off 7 bases at V and 1 base at J, with 13 bases between the two ends.

This rearrangement joins TRBV20-1 to TRBJ2-7, with D maybe TRBD1 (6 bases). Germline V gene sequence: CDR1 DFQATT, CDR2 SNEGSKA (reference sequence). CDR3 length: 14 residues. The CDR3 DNA reads TGCAGCCAACTCCCGGACAGAAGCTCCTACGAGCAGTACTTC. This encodes CSQLPDRSSYEQYF.

The rearrangement uses TRBV25-1 and TRBJ2-5; maybe TRBD1 (5 bases). Trimming removed 1 base at V and 2 bases at J, with 11 bases between. This CDR3 comprises 15 residues. Germline CDR1 reads MGHDK; CDR2 reads SYGVNS. CDR3 coding DNA: TGTGCCAGCAGTGAATTAGGTCCAGGGCAAGAGACCCAGTACTTC. Its protein is CASSELGPGQETQYF.

The genes are TRBV10-1 and TRBJ1-1; D perhaps matches TRBD1 (5 bases). The CDR3 covers 14 residues. The V end lost 0 bases, the J end lost 7 bases, and 12 bases lay between the germline ends. Germline V gives CDR1 WNHNN, CDR2 SYGVQD (reference sequence). The CDR3, as DNA: TGCGCCAGCAGTGAGTCAGGACAAAGGGTTGAAGCTTTCTTT. This translates into CASSESGQRVEAFF.

In the case of this clonotype: Compared with germline, one end of the junction differs, possibly owing to a read error. The chain has TRBV29-1 and TRBJ2-6; 8 bases match TRBD1. The CDR3 is 16 residues long. Per germline, CDR1 SQVTM and CDR2 ANQGSEA. CDR3 protein: CSVGIWTGSGANALTF. CDR3 in DNA: TGCAGCGTTGGGATCTGGACAGGGTCTGGGGCCAACGCCCTGACTTTC. Full variable domain (outside the CDR3, taken from reference TRBV29-1 and TRBJ2-6): SAVISQKPSRDICQRGTSLTIQCQVDSQVTMMFWYRQQPGQSLTLIATANQGSEATYESGFVIDKFPISRPNLTFSTLTVSNMSPEDSSIYLCSVGIWTGSGANALTFGAGSRLTVL.

The rearrangement joins TRBV6-5 to TRBJ1-5; the match to TRBD1 covers 11 bases. V trimming: 8 bases; J trimming: 4 bases; junction bases outside the gene matches: 7. This CDR3 has 15 amino acids. Germline loops: CDR1 MNHEY, CDR2 SVGAGI. The chain's CDR3 is CASGRTGGPNQPQHF. The CDR3 DNA is TGTGCCAGCGGCCGGACAGGGGGCCCAAATCAGCCCCAGCATTTT.

The chain uses TRBV20-1 and TRBJ1-2; a possible D gene is TRBD1 (5 bases). The CDR3 contains 17 residues. From germline, CDR1 is DFQATT and CDR2 SNEGSKA (reference sequence). Trimming removed 6 bases from V and 6 bases from J, with 29 bases in between. In DNA, the CDR3 is TGCAGTGCGCAGCTCCAGGCGGGTAGGGAAAAGGGGCATGGCTACACCTTC. This gives the protein CSAQLQAGREKGHGYTF.

A single count supports this clonotype. The chain has TRBV20-1 and TRBJ2-7; 12 bases are shared with TRBD2. CDR3 size: 15 residues. V lost 4 bases to trimming and J lost 2 bases; unmatched junction nucleotides: 6. CDR1 and CDR2 (germline): DFQATT, SNEGSKA (reference sequence). Here the CDR3 reads CSAMTSGGPPYEQYF. The CDR3 DNA sequence: TGCAGTGCTATGACTAGCGGGGGACCACCCTACGAGCAGTACTTC.

The rearrangement uses TRBV15 and TRBJ2-4, with TRBD1 matching 8 bases. TRBJ2-5 explains the end of the DNA better; the J call may be wrong. The CDR3 runs to 15 residues. Germline CDR1 reads LNHNV; CDR2 reads YYDKDF (reference sequence). CDR3 coding DNA: TGTGCCACCAGCAGAGAGGCACAGGGGGAAGAGACCCAGTACTTC. It specifies CATSREAQGEETQYF.

This clonotype was detected only a few times. J is TRBJ2-5 and V is TRBV27; 7 nucleotides match TRBD2. CDR3 length: 14 residues. From germline, CDR1 is MNHEY and CDR2 SMNVEV (reference sequence). V lost 5 bases to trimming and J lost 5 bases; unmatched junction nucleotides: 8. CDR3 DNA: TGTGCCAGCAGTCCCGGTTTCGGGGGGGAGACCCAGTACTTC. This encodes CASSPGFGGETQYF.

The chain employs TRBV7-9 and TRBJ1-2, with D possibly being TRBD1 (6 bases). Germline V gene sequence: CDR1 SEHNR, CDR2 FQNEAQ (reference sequence). The CDR3 contains 14 residues. V gave up 5 bases and J gave up 2 bases, with 12 bases separating them. The CDR3 sequence is CASSGVQGNYGYTF. Written as DNA, the CDR3 is TGTGCCAGCAGCGGCGTCCAGGGGAACTATGGCTACACCTTC. The whole variable domain, remainder taken from reference TRBV7-9 and TRBJ1-2, is DTGVSQNPRHKITKRGQNVTFRCDPISEHNRLYWYRQTLGQGPEFLTYFQNEAQLEKSRLLSDRFSAERPKGSFSTLEIQRTEQGDSAMYLCASSGVQGNYGYTFGSGTRLTVV.

This clonotype was seen more than once but under ten times. The rearrangement links TRBV24-1 to TRBJ2-7, with 7 positions matching TRBD1. Germline loops: CDR1 KGHDR, CDR2 SFDVKD. The V and J ends lost 2 bases and 4 bases, in that order; junction bases with no gene match: 10. The CDR3 length is 16 residues. CDR3 region: CATSDSALTGSYEQYF. The CDR3 coding sequence is TGTGCCACCAGTGATTCCGCCTTGACAGGGAGTTACGAGCAGTACTTC.

The V call is TRBV20-1, the J call TRBJ1-6; tentatively, D is TRBD1 (5 bases). Germline V gene data show CDR1 as DFQATT and CDR2 as SNEGSKA (reference sequence). The CDR3 runs to 16 residues. Trimming left V 5 bases short and J 0 bases short, with 14 bases between. CDR3 loop: CSAGTGKSSYNSPLHF. The CDR3 DNA reads as TGCAGTGCTGGGACTGGTAAAAGCTCCTATAATTCACCCCTCCACTTT.

This clonotype was observed a few times. The genes are TRBV3-1 and TRBJ2-1; tentative D call: TRBD1 (6 bases). Germline V lookup: CDR1 LGHDT, CDR2 YNNKEL (reference sequence). Between the trimmed V and J ends, which lost 1 base and 10 bases, there was a span of 14 bases. The CDR3 is 14 amino acids. CDR3 region: CASSQVVWGREQFF. CDR3 DNA: TGTGCCAGCAGCCAAGTAGTTTGGGGGCGGGAGCAGTTCTTC.

This clonotype was counted only a few times. The chain carries TRBV18 and TRBJ2-7, with D hard to call. This CDR3 contains 12 residues. Germline lookup yields CDR1 KGHSH and CDR2 LQKENI. Trimming left V 1 base short and J 7 bases short, with 8 bases between. The CDR3 bases are TGTGCCAGCTCACCACAGGGTTGGGAGCAGTACTTC. This translates into CASSPQGWEQYF. The full variable domain, in which reference TRBV18 and TRBJ2-7 provide the parts outside the CDR3, is NAGVMQNPRHLVRRRGQEARLRCSPMKGHSHVYWYRQLPEEGLKFMVYLQKENIIDESGMPKERFSAEFPKEGPSILRIQQVVRGDSAAYFCASSPQGWEQYFGPGTRLTVT.